These 18 T cell receptor beta chains were all obtained from the same sample, sequenced in a study of T cell responses to AZD1222 COVID-19 vaccine. Assay used: immunoSEQ multiplex PCR; TCRdb lists only in-frame clones, some missing. This table has 140,000 to 150,000 clones, 80% to 95% appearing once. The sample was peripheral blood, taken on day 0 of MenACWY control vaccination. The receptors derive from an adult in good health.

V usage is TRBV11-2 and J usage is TRBJ2-7; D might be TRBD1 or TRBD2, each matching 5 bases. This CDR3 spans 15 amino acids. Germline CDR1 reads SGHAT; CDR2 reads FQNNGV. With 1 base removed from V and 2 bases from J, the gap between germline ends came to 12 bases. CDR3 sequence (DNA): TGTGCCAGCAGCTTAGTTAAGAGAGGGGCCTACGAGCAGTACTTC. It yields the protein CASSLVKRGAYEQYF.

This clone was seen only once. The chain carries TRBV30 and TRBJ1-1; D possibly corresponds to TRBD1 (6 bases). The CDR3 has 13 amino acids. Germline V lookup: CDR1 GTSNPN, CDR2 SVGIG (reference sequence). The V end was cut by 5 bases, the J end by 1 base, with 11 bases between. The chain's CDR3 is CAWDRQQNTEAFF. The CDR3 coding sequence is TGTGCCTGGGACAGGCAGCAGAACACTGAAGCTTTCTTT.

In DNA, the CDR3 is TGTGCCAGCTCGCCCCCGGGGAGGGATACGAATTCACCCCTCCACTTT. Translating gives CASSPPGRDTNSPLHF. The gene calls are TRBV18 and TRBJ1-6; no firm D call. The CDR3 is made up of 16 amino acids. Germline CDR1 KGHSH, CDR2 LQKENI. Trimming removed 6 bases from V and 7 bases from J, with 19 bases in between.

The chain joins TRBV19 to TRBJ1-5; no firm D call. The germline gives CDR1 LNHDA, CDR2 SQIVND (reference sequence). The V end lost 4 bases, the J end lost 4 bases, and 11 bases lay between the germline ends. The CDR3 covers 14 residues. The CDR3 region is CASSKLRGNQPQHF. The CDR3 DNA reads as TGTGCCAGTAGTAAGCTAAGAGGAAATCAGCCCCAGCATTTT.

CDR3 DNA sequence: TGTGCCAGCAGTCCCGGGACAGAGAGAGATACGCAGTATTTT. It codes for CASSPGTERDTQYF. The chain employs TRBV28 and TRBJ2-3, with 7 bases identical to TRBD1. Germline V gene data show CDR1 as MDHEN and CDR2 as SYDVKM. Trimming removed 5 bases from V and 5 bases from J; junction bases left unmatched: 7. CDR3 length: 14 amino acids.

This chain uses TRBV9 with TRBJ2-2; TRBD2 matches 13 bases. The trim removed 4 bases at V and 5 bases at J, leaving 11 bases unmatched. The CDR3 extends over 18 amino acids. The V gene's germline CDR1 is SGDLS and CDR2 YYNGEE. For the CDR3, the DNA is TGTGCCAGCAGCCCCGACCGACTAGCGGGAGGCCAGACCGGGGAGCTGTTTTTT. This translates into CASSPDRLAGGQTGELFF.

In nucleotides, the CDR3 is TGTGCCTGGAGTGTCGGGAGTACTAGCCTTGATGAGCAGTTCTTC. This encodes CAWSVGSTSLDEQFF. The chain carries TRBV30 and TRBJ2-1; the D gene is possibly TRBD2 (6 bases). This CDR3 is 15 amino acids long. Trimming pared 0 bases from V and 8 bases from J, leaving 17 bases between. Germline assignment: CDR1 GTSNPN and CDR2 SVGIG (reference sequence).

The CDR3 DNA is TGTGCCAGCTCCCCAGGGCAGGGGAGCGAGCAGTACTTC. This gives the protein CASSPGQGSEQYF. The chain carries TRBV18 and TRBJ2-7, with D maybe TRBD1 (6 bases). Per germline, CDR1 KGHSH and CDR2 LQKENI. This CDR3 region has 13 residues. Trimming removed 6 bases at V and 6 bases at J, with 15 bases between.

This clone was seen only a few times. This sequence joins TRBV18 and TRBJ2-3; D not certain. The CDR3 covers 12 residues. The germline V gene encodes CDR1 KGHSH and CDR2 LQKENI. The V end was cut by 3 bases, the J end by 2 bases, with 3 bases between. DNA of the CDR3: TGTGCCAGCTCACCCTTCACAGATACGCAGTATTTT. Protein sequence: CASSPFTDTQYF.

The J gene is TRBJ1-1, the V gene TRBV6-1, with D possibly matching TRBD1 (5 bases). Germline V CDR1 and CDR2: MNHNS, SASEGT. This CDR3 has 13 residues. Trimming shortened V by 3 bases and J by 8 bases, and 13 bases separated the two germline ends. The CDR3 DNA reads as TGTGCCAGCAGTGAGATGGGACTTCTCGAAGCTTTCTTT. Protein product: CASSEMGLLEAFF.

This chain joins TRBV4-1 and TRBJ1-5, with TRBD1 as a possible D gene (5 bases). V was cut by 0 bases and J by 8 bases, with 17 bases left in between. This CDR3 has 16 amino acids. Germline V CDR1 and CDR2: MGHRA, YSYEKL. CDR3 nucleotide sequence: TGCGCCAGCAGCCAAGATAAAGGGGACTCTCGGAAGCCCCAGCATTTT. It encodes CASSQDKGDSRKPQHF.

In this sample, this clone turned up a few times. The CDR3 protein is CASSGTGATSPLHF. As DNA, the CDR3 is TGTGCCAGCAGCGGCACAGGGGCGACTTCACCCCTCCACTTT. The V and J genes are TRBV2 and TRBJ1-6; 7 nucleotides align to TRBD1. The V gene end was trimmed by 6 bases and the J gene end by 9 bases; junction bases not matched to a gene: 8. The CDR3 has 14 amino acids. The germline V gene encodes CDR1 SNHLY and CDR2 FYNNEI.

The genes are TRBV24-1 and TRBJ2-5; D possibly corresponds to TRBD2 (5 bases). Germline CDR1 KGHDR, CDR2 SFDVKD. V gave up 10 bases and J gave up 2 bases, with 13 bases separating them. The CDR3 consists of 13 residues. The CDR3 loop is CATIWTAQETQYF. CDR3 bases: TGTGCCACAATTTGGACTGCACAAGAGACCCAGTACTTC.

V is TRBV10-3 and J is TRBJ2-7; 12 nucleotides agree with TRBD2. J was trimmed by 0 bases and V by 10 bases; bases with no gene match: 7. CDR1 is ENHRY and CDR2 is SYGVKD in the germline V gene. This CDR3 spans 15 amino acids. CDR3 in DNA: TGTGCCACGAGACTAGCGGGAGCCAGCTCCTACGAGCAGTACTTC. This translates into CATRLAGASSYEQYF.

The J gene is TRBJ1-2, the V gene TRBV5-1; D gene ambiguous. The CDR3 is 15 amino acids. CDR1 and CDR2 from the germline V gene are SGHRS and YFSETQ. V was trimmed by 0 bases and J by 8 bases, leaving 17 bases between them. The CDR3 is CASSLVTAALEGYTF. Written as DNA, the CDR3 is TGCGCCAGCAGCTTGGTTACAGCGGCTCTAGAGGGCTACACCTTC.

The chain uses TRBV6-5 and TRBJ1-1; maybe TRBD1 (5 bases). CDR3 size: 13 residues. Trimming left V 6 bases short and J 6 bases short, with 14 bases between. CDR1 and CDR2 from the germline V gene are MNHEY and SVGAGI. CDR3 region: CASRGRPIAEAFF. CDR3 bases: TGTGCCAGCAGGGGGCGCCCAATAGCTGAAGCTTTCTTT.

V gene TRBV28 combines with J gene TRBJ1-5; 9 bases are a match to TRBD1. This CDR3 is built from 14 residues. Losses at the gene ends were 2 bases for V and 6 bases for J; bases not matched to a gene: 2. The V gene's germline CDR1 is MDHEN and CDR2 SYDVKM. This CDR3 is CASSLRDRVQPQHF. Written as DNA, the CDR3 is TGTGCCAGCAGTTTAAGGGACAGGGTTCAGCCCCAGCATTTT.

This clone came up once. This chain links TRBV7-3 with TRBJ1-6, with 7 bases aligning to TRBD1. This CDR3 is 16 amino acids long. Germline CDR1 is SGHTA and CDR2 is FQGTGA. V trimming: 5 bases; J trimming: 0 bases; junction bases outside the gene matches: 4. The DNA for the CDR3 is TGTGCCAGCAGCCTACAGGGGAACTCCTATAATTCACCCCTCCACTTT. Translating it yields CASSLQGNSYNSPLHF.